This T cell receptor (beta chain) was documented in a study of T cell repertoires in cytomegalovirus infection. Study-wide context: As its CMV epitopes, the study selected recently identified HLA-C-restricted and well-studied HLA-B-restricted targets. Based on public TCR beta signatures, there were indications of CMV infection and of a matching HLA type.

As regards this clonotype: Its antigen is still unknown.

Study findings and constraints: Clonotype analysis showed dominance of the ex vivo response by HLA-C-restricted CMV-specific TCR beta clonotypes. Accumulated public TCR beta family frequency recognized individuals carrying CMV together with the relevant HLA.

One entry per CDR3 protein results from TCRdb running MiXCR on the reads. The sample includes 140,000 to 150,000 distinct CDR3 sequences, more than 25% of them seen just once. From germline, CDR1 is SQVTM and CDR2 ANQGSEA. CDR3 length: 13 residues. J gave up 1 base and V 0 bases, and 0 bases lay outside the gene matches. The source of this sequence is a human donor in good health (CMV status not recorded). Some clones in this sample may be carry-over from other donors' samples. The chain uses TRBV29-1 and TRBJ2-7, with 7 bases aligning to TRBD2. The sample in question was CD8+ T cells from cultured PBMCs, obtained from culture after CMV antigen stimulation. CDR3 sequence: CSVEEGGSYEQYF. CDR3 in DNA: TGCAGCGTTGAAGAGGGGGGGTCCTACGAGCAGTACTTC.